Included here is one TCR beta chain sequence, with context. Antigen specificity is unknown. The TRB cDNA libraries were prepared by 5' RACE with UMI labels. TCRdb reprocessed the 5' RACE reads, keeping one entry per CDR3 protein, no DNA. The listing records tens of thousands of distinct CDR3 sequences. Sorts that each held 300,000 cells were run in triplicate for every CD8+ T cell subset. This record comes from a study of CXCR3-negative and CXCR3-positive naive CD8 T cells. Broader study findings: Naive subsets showed comparable surface CD5, and TCR interaction strength was also inferred from TRB CDR3 physicochemistry. Memory cells differed in TRBV-TRBJ usage, but naive CXCR3-negative and CXCR3-positive cells had similar usage.

The CDR3 is 14 amino acids. Sequencing was performed on memory CD8+ T cells from blood. The V call is TRBV12-3 or TRBV12-4, the J call TRBJ2-1; the TCRdb call, TRBD2, lacks DNA for checking. The sequence was collected from a human donor in good health. Some clones in this sample may be carry-over from other donors' samples. The CDR3 sequence is CASSLKELANEQFF.